The rows below give T cell receptor beta chains drawn from one sample of a study of T cell changes during pregnancy in multiple sclerosis. Profiling relied on immunoSEQ multiplex PCR, and the TCRdb table lists in-frame clones only, not all of them. The table lists some 140,000 clones, around 97% of them singletons. This material consisted of peripheral blood, taken after pregnancy. Receptors were obtained from a female donor with multiple sclerosis, enrolled in a pregnancy study. Both conserved end residues are part of each CDR3. The D gene is left open where the match is weak. Clone size is shown for a subset of rows, as once, few, many or a class of expanded clone.

>TRBD2|TRBV28|16|.|TRBJ2-2
CASNLAGGSKSGELFF
TGTGCCAGCAATCTAGCGGGAGGGTCTAAATCCGGGGAGCTGTTTTTT
>.|TRBV10-3|16|.|TRBJ1-1
CAISEPGEGLNTEAFF
TGTGCCATCAGTGAGCCCGGCGAGGGCTTGAACACTGAAGCTTTCTTT
>.|TRBV18|14|.|TRBJ2-2
CASSPDRPTGELFF
TGTGCCAGCTCACCCGACAGACCCACCGGGGAGCTGTTTTTT
>.|TRBV19|12|.|TRBJ2-5
CASSFPQETQYF
TGTGCCAGCTCGTTTCCCCAAGAGACCCAGTACTTC
>.|TRBV7-6|14|.|TRBJ1-1
CASSLEDMNTEAFF
TGTGCCAGCAGCTTAGAAGACATGAACACTGAAGCTTTCTTT
>.|TRBV27|13|.|TRBJ2-1
CASSIQGYNEQFF
TGTGCCAGCAGCATACAGGGTTACAATGAGCAGTTCTTC
>.|TRBV6-1|15|.|TRBJ1-5
CASSEIGRANQPQHF
TGTGCCAGCAGTGAAATAGGCAGGGCCAATCAGCCCCAGCATTTT
>.|TRBV2|15|few|TRBJ2-3
CASSEVNRAADTQYF
TGTGCCAGCAGTGAAGTGAACAGGGCGGCAGATACGCAGTATTTT
>.|TRBV9|14|.|TRBJ2-7
CASSVDRGTYEQYF
TGTGCCAGCAGCGTAGATAGGGGAACGTACGAGCAGTACTTC
>.|TRBV9|15|.|TRBJ2-7
CASSVGVGSSYEQYF
TGTGCCAGCAGCGTAGGAGTTGGGAGCTCCTACGAGCAGTACTTC
>.|TRBV9|15|.|TRBJ2-7
CASSVDSARVYEQYF
TGTGCCAGCAGCGTGGACAGCGCTAGGGTCTACGAGCAGTACTTC
>.|TRBV7-3|18|.|TRBJ2-6
CASSQPVGRASGANVLTF
TGTGCCAGCAGCCAACCAGTGGGCAGGGCGTCTGGGGCCAACGTCCTGACTTTC
>TRBD1|TRBV10-3|19|.|TRBJ2-6
CAISGKVGQGSLGANVLTF
TGTGCCATCAGTGGGAAAGTGGGACAGGGGTCCCTTGGGGCCAACGTCCTGACTTTC
>.|TRBV28|15|.|TRBJ1-5
CASSLGLFGNQPQHF
TGTGCCAGCAGTTTAGGACTATTCGGCAATCAGCCCCAGCATTTT
>.|TRBV7-2|15|.|TRBJ2-1
CASSLGQAAYNEQFF
TGTGCCAGCAGCTTAGGACAGGCGGCCTACAATGAGCAGTTCTTC
>.|TRBV9|15|.|TRBJ2-1
CASSVTMRGGNEQFF
TGTGCCAGCAGCGTAACGATGCGAGGAGGCAATGAGCAGTTCTTC
>TRBD2|TRBV6-1|20|.|TRBJ2-3
CASSERTVARGLAGTDTQYF
TGTGCCAGCAGTGAAAGGACGGTTGCGAGGGGACTAGCGGGAACAGATACGCAGTATTTT
>.|TRBV18|15|.|TRBJ2-5
CASSPSRQDRETQYF
TGTGCCAGCTCACCTTCTAGACAGGATAGAGAGACCCAGTACTTC
>.|TRBV11-2|16|few|TRBJ1-1
CASTRGVTGSRTEAFF
TGTGCCAGCACCCGGGGAGTAACGGGGTCTAGGACTGAAGCTTTCTTT
>TRBD1|TRBV7-8|17|.|TRBJ1-1
CASSKRGTGPLNTEAFF
TGTGCCAGCAGCAAGCGAGGGACAGGGCCCTTGAACACTGAAGCTTTCTTT
>TRBD1|TRBV6-7|16|.|TRBJ1-5
CPPPGQKSYLYQPQHF
TGTCCTCCACCGGGACAGAAATCATACTTATACCAGCCCCAGCATTTT
>TRBD1|TRBV19|17|.|TRBJ1-5
CASSIPTGTTSNQPQHF
TGTGCCAGTAGTATCCCGACAGGGACGACGAGCAATCAGCCCCAGCATTTT
>.|TRBV29-1|14|.|TRBJ2-7
CSVEGRVRPYEQYF
TGCAGCGTTGAAGGCAGGGTGCGGCCCTACGAGCAGTACTTC
>.|TRBV4-1|16|.|TRBJ1-1
CASSQDPRRRSTEAFF
TGCGCCAGCAGCCAAGATCCCCGCAGACGGAGCACTGAAGCTTTCTTT
>TRBD2|TRBV6-5|14|.|TRBJ2-1
CASSWTSAYNEQFF
TGTGCCAGCAGTTGGACTAGCGCCTACAATGAGCAGTTCTTC
>TRBD2|TRBV10-3|14|.|TRBJ2-3
CAISESTSGDTQYF
TGTGCCATCAGTGAGTCAACTAGCGGTGATACGCAGTATTTT
>.|TRBV4-2|15|.|TRBJ1-2
CASSQEGGNYYGYTF
TGTGCCAGCAGCCAAGAAGGAGGAAATTATTATGGCTACACCTTC
>TRBD2|TRBV4-1|16|.|TRBJ2-5
CASSQETSGNQETQYF
TGCGCCAGCAGCCAAGAAACTAGCGGGAACCAAGAGACCCAGTACTTC
>.|TRBV30|12|.|TRBJ1-2
CAWSGGGGGYTF
TGTGCCTGGAGTGGTGGGGGCGGGGGCTACACCTTC
>.|TRBV25-1|15|.|TRBJ1-6
CASSPPQGWDSPLHF
TGTGCCAGCAGTCCCCCACAGGGTTGGGATTCACCCCTCCACTTT
>TRBD2|TRBV5-4|16|.|TRBJ2-3
CASSFSGLVSTDTQYF
TGTGCCAGCAGCTTTAGCGGACTAGTTAGCACAGATACGCAGTATTTT
>.|TRBV9|13|.|TRBJ1-1
CASASTMNTEAFF
TGTGCCAGCGCAAGTACAATGAACACTGAAGCTTTCTTT
>TRBD2|TRBV19|14|.|TRBJ2-7
CASSKSSGMLEQYF
TGTGCCAGTAGTAAATCTAGCGGGATGCTCGAGCAGTACTTC
>TRBD2|TRBV6-5|16|.|TRBJ2-2
CASSYGVAGGPGELFF
TGTGCCAGCAGTTACGGGGTAGCGGGAGGCCCCGGGGAGCTGTTTTTT
>.|TRBV18|14|.|TRBJ1-1
CASSPAQVNTEAFF
TGTGCCAGCTCCCCAGCACAGGTGAACACTGAAGCTTTCTTT
>TRBD2|TRBV7-6|17|.|TRBJ2-1
CASSQYHLAGDDNEQFF
TGTGCCAGCAGCCAATACCATCTAGCGGGAGATGACAATGAGCAGTTCTTC
>.|TRBV6-6|12|.|TRBJ2-3
CASTSAGDTQYF
TGTGCCAGCACCTCCGCCGGAGATACGCAGTATTTT
>.|TRBV19|15|.|TRBJ1-5
CASSIVSGVQQPQHF
TGTGCCAGTAGTATAGTTTCGGGGGTTCAGCAGCCCCAGCATTTT
>TRBD2|TRBV10-3|15|once|TRBJ2-2
CATAGLAGATGELFF
TGTGCCACCGCGGGACTAGCGGGAGCGACCGGGGAGCTGTTTTTT
>.|TRBV2|14|.|TRBJ2-4
CASTREALESIQYF
TGTGCCAGCACCCGAGAGGCACTTGAAAGCATTCAGTACTTC
>.|TRBV2|15|.|TRBJ2-1
CASSRDSTPSDEQFF
TGTGCCAGCAGTCGAGACTCCACCCCAAGTGATGAGCAGTTCTTC
>TRBD1|TRBV4-1|13|.|TRBJ2-7
CASSPLQGYEQYF
TGCGCCAGCAGCCCTTTACAGGGGTACGAGCAGTACTTC
>.|TRBV19|15|.|TRBJ2-1
CASSSQGGSYNEQFF
TGTGCCAGTAGTAGCCAAGGAGGTTCGTACAATGAGCAGTTCTTC
>TRBD2|TRBV27|17|.|TRBJ2-1
CASSGRLVLAGDNEQFF
TGTGCCAGCAGTGGCCGGCTTGTACTAGCGGGCGATAATGAGCAGTTCTTC
>.|TRBV5-4|16|.|TRBJ1-3
CASSLQGVKAGNTIYF
TGTGCCAGCAGCTTACAGGGAGTTAAAGCTGGAAACACCATATATTTT
>.|TRBV13|14|.|TRBJ1-4
CASSWAGTNEKLFF
TGTGCCAGCAGCTGGGCTGGAACTAATGAAAAACTGTTTTTT
>.|TRBV4-3|15|.|TRBJ2-3
CASSQDGGSTDTQYF
TGCGCCAGCAGCCAAGATGGGGGGAGCACAGATACGCAGTATTTT
>TRBD2|TRBV19|13|.|TRBJ2-1
CASSEREVDEQFF
TGTGCCAGTAGCGAGCGGGAGGTGGATGAGCAGTTCTTC